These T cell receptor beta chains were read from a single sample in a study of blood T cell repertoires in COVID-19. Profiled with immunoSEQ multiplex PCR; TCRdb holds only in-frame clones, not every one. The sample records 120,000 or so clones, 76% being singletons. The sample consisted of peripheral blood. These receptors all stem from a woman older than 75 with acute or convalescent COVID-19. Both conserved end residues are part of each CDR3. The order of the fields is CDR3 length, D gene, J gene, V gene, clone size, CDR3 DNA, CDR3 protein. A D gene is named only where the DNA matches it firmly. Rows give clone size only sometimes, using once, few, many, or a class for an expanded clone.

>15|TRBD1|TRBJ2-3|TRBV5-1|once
TGCGCCAGCAGCCGTGGACAGGGTTTCACAGATACGCAGTATTTT
CASSRGQGFTDTQYF
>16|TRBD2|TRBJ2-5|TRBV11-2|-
TGTGCCAGCAGCTTAGATGGCCTAGCGGGTCAAGAGACCCAGTACTTC
CASSLDGLAGQETQYF
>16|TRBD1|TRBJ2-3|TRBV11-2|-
TGTGCCAGCAGCCCACGACAGGGGACTAGCACAGATACGCAGTATTTT
CASSPRQGTSTDTQYF
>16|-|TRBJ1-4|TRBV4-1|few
TGCGCCAGCAGCCCCGTATTGCGAGCAACTAATGAAAAACTGTTTTTT
CASSPVLRATNEKLFF
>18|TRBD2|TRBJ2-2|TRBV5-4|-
TGTGCCAGCAGCTTGGAAGGCGGGAGGGCCTCGGGGACCGGGGAGCTGTTTTTT
CASSLEGGRASGTGELFF
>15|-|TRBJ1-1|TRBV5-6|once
TGTGCCAGCAGCCCTATACAGATACCGAACACTGAAGCTTTCTTT
CASSPIQIPNTEAFF
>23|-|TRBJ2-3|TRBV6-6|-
TGTGCCAGCAGTCTTTTGGAGCCCGGACAGGGGGCTAGCGGGAGGGCCGGCGCAGATACGCAGTATTTT
CASSLLEPGQGASGRAGADTQYF
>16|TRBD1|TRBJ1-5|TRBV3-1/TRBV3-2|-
TGTGCCAGCAGCCAACACGGGACAGGGGGCATTCAGCCCCAGCATTTT
CASSQHGTGGIQPQHF
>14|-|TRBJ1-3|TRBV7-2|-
TGTGCCAGCAGCTTAGGAGACTCTGGAAACACCATATATTTT
CASSLGDSGNTIYF
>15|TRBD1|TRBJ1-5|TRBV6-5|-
TGTGCCAGCAGATCCGGGACAGGGACTCGACAGCCCCAGCATTTT
CASRSGTGTRQPQHF
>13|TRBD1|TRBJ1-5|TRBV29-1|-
TGCAGCCACATAACAGGGGGCAATCAGCCCCAGCATTTT
CSHITGGNQPQHF
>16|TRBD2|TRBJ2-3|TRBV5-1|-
TGCGCCAGCAGCGGGGGGGACTTGGAGTACACAGATACGCAGTATTTT
CASSGGDLEYTDTQYF
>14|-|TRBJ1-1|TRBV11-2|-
TGTGCCAGCAGCGACAGCATACCGAGCACTGAAGCTTTCTTT
CASSDSIPSTEAFF
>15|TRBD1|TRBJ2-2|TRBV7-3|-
TGTGCCAGCAGCCCAAGACAGGGGGGCACCGGGGAGCTGTTTTTT
CASSPRQGGTGELFF
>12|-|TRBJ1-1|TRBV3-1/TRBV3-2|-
TGTGCCAGCAGCCAACTAAGCTTTGAAGCTTTCTTT
CASSQLSFEAFF
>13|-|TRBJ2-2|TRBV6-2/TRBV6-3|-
TGTGCCAGCAGTTACAGCTACTCCGGGGAGCTGTTTTTT
CASSYSYSGELFF
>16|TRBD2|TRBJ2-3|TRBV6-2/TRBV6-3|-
TGTGCCAGCAGTTGGTTAGCGGGAGGAGGCACAGATACGCAGTATTTT
CASSWLAGGGTDTQYF
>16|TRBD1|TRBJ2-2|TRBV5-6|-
TGTGCCAGCAGCCTAGGGACAGGGTCTCTCCCCGGGGAGCTGTTTTTT
CASSLGTGSLPGELFF
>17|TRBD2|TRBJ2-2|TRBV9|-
TGTGCCAGCAGCGTAGTATTGGACGCCGGCGGGGGCGGGGAGCTGTTTTTT
CASSVVLDAGGGGELFF
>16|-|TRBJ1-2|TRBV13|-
TGTGCCAGCAGCTTATGGGTCCAGGGGACTAACTATGGCTACACCTTC
CASSLWVQGTNYGYTF
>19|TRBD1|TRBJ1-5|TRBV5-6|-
TGTGCCAGCAGCTTGCACGTGGGACAGGGGGCTAGAGGCAATCAGCCCCAGCATTTT
CASSLHVGQGARGNQPQHF
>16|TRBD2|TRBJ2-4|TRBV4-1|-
TGCGCCAGCAGCCGTTCGGGGGGGAATAGCAAAAACATTCAGTACTTC
CASSRSGGNSKNIQYF
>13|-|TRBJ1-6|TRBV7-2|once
TGTGCCAGCAGCTTAGATTTGGGGCAGCGTACCCACTTT
CASSLDLGQRTHF
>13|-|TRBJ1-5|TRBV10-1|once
TGCGCCAGCAGTGAAAACAGGGATCAGCCCCAGCATTTT
CASSENRDQPQHF
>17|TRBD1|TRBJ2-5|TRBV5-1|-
TGCGCCAGCAGCTTGGGGGGAAAGACAGGGCCTCAAGAGACCCAGTACTTC
CASSLGGKTGPQETQYF
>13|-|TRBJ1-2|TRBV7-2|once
TGTGCCAGCAGCCTAAGCGGGGACTATGGCTACACCTTC
CASSLSGDYGYTF
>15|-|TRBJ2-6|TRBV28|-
TGTGCCAGCAGTTTAGGGACTCCTGGGGCCAACGTCCTGACTTTC
CASSLGTPGANVLTF
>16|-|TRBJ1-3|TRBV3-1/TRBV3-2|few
TGTGCCAGCAGCCGAGAGGCGGTTTTTAGTGGAAACACCATATATTTT
CASSREAVFSGNTIYF
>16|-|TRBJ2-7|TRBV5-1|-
TGCGCCAGCAGCTTGGATTCCCTAGCCTCAGCCTACGAGCAGTACTTC
CASSLDSLASAYEQYF
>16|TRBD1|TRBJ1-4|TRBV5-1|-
TGCGCCAGCAGCCGGACAGGGGGCCCAACTAATGAAAAACTGTTTTTT
CASSRTGGPTNEKLFF
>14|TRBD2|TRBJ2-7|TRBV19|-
TGTGCCAGTAGTGTAGCGGGAGGAACCTACGAGCAGTACTTC
CASSVAGGTYEQYF
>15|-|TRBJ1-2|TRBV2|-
TGTGCCAGCAGTGGGTGGGGGGATTACCCCTATGGCTACACCTTC
CASSGWGDYPYGYTF
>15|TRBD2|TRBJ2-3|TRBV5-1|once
TGCGCCAGCAGCTTGCAGGGACTAGCGGCAGATACGCAGTATTTT
CASSLQGLAADTQYF
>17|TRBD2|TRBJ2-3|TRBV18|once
TGTGCCAGCTCACCCGGACTAGCGGGAGTTAGCGCAGATACGCAGTATTTT
CASSPGLAGVSADTQYF
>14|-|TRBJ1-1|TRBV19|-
TGTGCCAGTAGTATTGGGGCCCCCGGATTAGAAGCTTTCTTT
CASSIGAPGLEAFF
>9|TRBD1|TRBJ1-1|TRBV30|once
TGCAGGGGGCCCTCTAGGAGCTTCTTT
CRGPSRSFF
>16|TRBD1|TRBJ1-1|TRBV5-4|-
TGTGCCAGCAGCTTGGACAGGGGGCTTATGAACACTGAAGCTTTCTTT
CASSLDRGLMNTEAFF
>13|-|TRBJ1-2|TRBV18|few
TGTGCCAGCTCACCAGGGGCCACCTATGGCTACACCTTC
CASSPGATYGYTF
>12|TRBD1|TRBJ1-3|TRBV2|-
TGTGCCAGCAGGACAGGGGAAAACACCATATATTTT
CASRTGENTIYF
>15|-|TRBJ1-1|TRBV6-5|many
TGTGCCAGCAGTTCCATCTCCGGCGGGAACACTGAAGCTTTCTTT
CASSSISGGNTEAFF
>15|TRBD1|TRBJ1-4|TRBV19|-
TGTGCCAGTAGTAAGGGGGCCGGGTCTAATGAAAAACTGTTTTTT
CASSKGAGSNEKLFF
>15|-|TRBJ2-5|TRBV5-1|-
TGCGCCAGCAGCCCGGGGAGCGGGTCGGTGGAGACCCAGTACTTC
CASSPGSGSVETQYF
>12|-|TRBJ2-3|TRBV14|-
TGTGCCAGCAGCCAATCGGCAGATACGCAGTATTTT
CASSQSADTQYF
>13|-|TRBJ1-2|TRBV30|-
TGTGCCTGGAGAAGATCGACAGTGAGGGGCTACACCTTC
CAWRRSTVRGYTF
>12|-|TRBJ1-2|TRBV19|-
TGTGCCAGCGGTACAGGAGACTATGGCTACACCTTC
CASGTGDYGYTF
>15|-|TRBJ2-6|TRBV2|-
TGTGCCAGCAACAACGGGGGCTCTGGGGCCAACGTCCTGACTTTC
CASNNGGSGANVLTF
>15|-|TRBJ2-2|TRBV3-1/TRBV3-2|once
TGTGCCAGCAGCCAGATCGGGGGATACACCGGGGAGCTGTTTTTT
CASSQIGGYTGELFF
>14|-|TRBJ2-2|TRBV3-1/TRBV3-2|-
TGTGCCAGCAGCCGGGGACTTACCACCGGGGAGCTGTTTTTT
CASSRGLTTGELFF
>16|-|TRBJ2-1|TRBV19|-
TGTGCCAGTAGTATAGATTGGCTCGGGGGTGTCAATGAGCAGTTCTTC
CASSIDWLGGVNEQFF
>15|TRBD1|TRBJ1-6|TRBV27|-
TGTGCCAGCAGTTTTGGTACAGGGGGAAATTCACCCCTCCACTTT
CASSFGTGGNSPLHF
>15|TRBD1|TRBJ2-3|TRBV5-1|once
TGCGCCAGCAGCTTACAGGGGGCAAGTACAGATACGCAGTATTTT
CASSLQGASTDTQYF
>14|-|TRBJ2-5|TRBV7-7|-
TGTGCTAGCAGCCCGATGGGGGGAAAAGAGACCCAGTACTTC
CASSPMGGKETQYF
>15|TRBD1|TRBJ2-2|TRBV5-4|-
TGTGCCAGCAGCTCACCTACAGGGGTCACCGGGGAGCTGTTTTTT
CASSSPTGVTGELFF
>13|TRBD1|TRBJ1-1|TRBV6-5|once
TGTGCCAGCAGTCGGACAGGGGGCACTGAAGCTTTCTTT
CASSRTGGTEAFF
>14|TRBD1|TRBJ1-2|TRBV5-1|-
TGCGCCAGCAGGGCCGGACAGGGAAACTATGGCTACACCTTC
CASRAGQGNYGYTF
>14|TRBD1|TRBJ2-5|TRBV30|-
TGTGCCTGGAGTGTACAAGGGGGCGCACGGACCCAGTACTTC
CAWSVQGGARTQYF
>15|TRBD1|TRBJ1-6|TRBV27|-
TGTGCCAGCAGTCCGGGACAGGGGTGGGATTCACCCCTCCACTTT
CASSPGQGWDSPLHF